These T cell receptor beta chains were read from a single sample in a study of T cell responses to AZD1222 COVID-19 vaccine. TCRdb keeps only in-frame clones here, not all; method: immunoSEQ multiplex PCR. The sample contains some 100,000 clones, over 75% of which appear only once. The sequencing used peripheral blood, collected on day 0 of AZD1222 vaccination. These receptors all stem from an adult in good health. Each CDR3 is given with its conserved first and last residue. Fields, in order: clone size, V gene, J gene, D gene, CDR3 DNA, CDR3 protein. D genes are given only for firm matches. Part of the rows lack a size; the others show once, few, many or a class for expanded clones.

clone size: NA
V gene: TRBV12-5
J gene: TRBJ1-2
D gene: TRBD1
CDR3 DNA: TGTGCTAGTGGTTTGGTACGGGCAGGGGGGGACTATGGCTACACCTTC
CDR3 protein: CASGLVRAGGDYGYTF

clone size: NA
V gene: TRBV12-3/TRBV12-4
J gene: TRBJ1-1
D gene: TRBD1
CDR3 DNA: TGTGCCAGCAGTCCCCGGGACAGGGGGAGAGCTTTCTTT
CDR3 protein: CASSPRDRGRAFF

clone size: NA
V gene: TRBV18
J gene: TRBJ1-4
D gene: NA
CDR3 DNA: TGTGCCAGCTCACCTGAGACAGTATCTAATGAAAAACTGTTTTTT
CDR3 protein: CASSPETVSNEKLFF

clone size: NA
V gene: TRBV6-5
J gene: TRBJ1-4
D gene: NA
CDR3 DNA: TGTGCCAGCAGTTACCTCTTCGGTGGGGATGAAAAACTGTTTTTT
CDR3 protein: CASSYLFGGDEKLFF

clone size: NA
V gene: TRBV19
J gene: TRBJ1-1
D gene: TRBD1
CDR3 DNA: TGTGCCAGCCTCGGGGCAGGGGGCGGGATGAACACTGAAGCTTTCTTT
CDR3 protein: CASLGAGGGMNTEAFF

clone size: NA
V gene: TRBV6-5
J gene: TRBJ1-5
D gene: NA
CDR3 DNA: TGTGCCAGCAGTAGACACGGCAGCAATCAGCCCCAGCATTTT
CDR3 protein: CASSRHGSNQPQHF

clone size: NA
V gene: TRBV6-5
J gene: TRBJ1-6
D gene: TRBD1
CDR3 DNA: TGTGCCAGCAGGAGGGACAGGGCATATAATTCACCCCTCCACTTT
CDR3 protein: CASRRDRAYNSPLHF

clone size: few
V gene: TRBV5-1
J gene: TRBJ2-5
D gene: NA
CDR3 DNA: TGCGCCAGCAGCTTCGGTAGCGGAAAAGAGACCCAGTACTTC
CDR3 protein: CASSFGSGKETQYF

clone size: NA
V gene: TRBV29-1
J gene: TRBJ1-5
D gene: NA
CDR3 DNA: TGCAGCGTCTTCGACGGGGGAGGTCAGCCCCAGCATTTT
CDR3 protein: CSVFDGGGQPQHF

clone size: NA
V gene: TRBV2
J gene: TRBJ2-3
D gene: NA
CDR3 DNA: TGTGCCAGCAGCTCGCAGTCAGATACGCAGTATTTT
CDR3 protein: CASSSQSDTQYF

clone size: NA
V gene: TRBV3-1/TRBV3-2
J gene: TRBJ1-4
D gene: TRBD1
CDR3 DNA: TGTGCCAGCACCCAGACAGGGAAAGAAAAACTGTTTTTT
CDR3 protein: CASTQTGKEKLFF

clone size: NA
V gene: TRBV27
J gene: TRBJ2-1
D gene: TRBD2
CDR3 DNA: TGTGCCAGCAGCGGACTAGCGGGCTACAATGAGCAGTTCTTC
CDR3 protein: CASSGLAGYNEQFF

clone size: NA
V gene: TRBV6-5
J gene: TRBJ1-3
D gene: NA
CDR3 DNA: TGTGCCAGCAGTTATCGTACTGGAAACACCATATATTTT
CDR3 protein: CASSYRTGNTIYF

clone size: NA
V gene: TRBV10-1
J gene: TRBJ2-2
D gene: TRBD2
CDR3 DNA: TGCGCCAGCAGTGACCCTAGCGGGAACACCGGGGAGCTGTTTTTT
CDR3 protein: CASSDPSGNTGELFF

clone size: NA
V gene: TRBV5-1
J gene: TRBJ1-1
D gene: NA
CDR3 DNA: TGCGCCAGCAGTACTAACCCAGGGGCTAACACTGAAGCTTTCTTT
CDR3 protein: CASSTNPGANTEAFF

clone size: NA
V gene: TRBV18
J gene: TRBJ2-1
D gene: NA
CDR3 DNA: TGTGCCAGCTCCTTCTCCGTACAGGACGCCGAGCAGTTCTTC
CDR3 protein: CASSFSVQDAEQFF

clone size: NA
V gene: TRBV30
J gene: TRBJ1-2
D gene: NA
CDR3 DNA: TGTGCCTGGACCCTGGCGGGGGGCTACACCTTC
CDR3 protein: CAWTLAGGYTF

clone size: NA
V gene: TRBV19
J gene: TRBJ1-5
D gene: NA
CDR3 DNA: TGTGCCAGTGTTAAAGGGGGTGGTCAGCCCCAGCATTTT
CDR3 protein: CASVKGGGQPQHF

clone size: NA
V gene: TRBV2
J gene: TRBJ2-7
D gene: NA
CDR3 DNA: TGTGCCAGCAGGGGGGCCGAGCAGTACTTC
CDR3 protein: CASRGAEQYF

clone size: NA
V gene: TRBV18
J gene: TRBJ1-2
D gene: NA
CDR3 DNA: TGTGCCAGCTCACCGGGGATCGAGGCGTCCGGCTACACCTTC
CDR3 protein: CASSPGIEASGYTF

clone size: NA
V gene: TRBV7-2
J gene: TRBJ2-1
D gene: TRBD1
CDR3 DNA: TGTGCCAGCAGCACGACAGGGGCCTACAATGAGCAGTTCTTC
CDR3 protein: CASSTTGAYNEQFF

clone size: NA
V gene: TRBV11-2
J gene: TRBJ2-2
D gene: NA
CDR3 DNA: TGTGCCAGCAGCTTGGGGCTGGGAGAGCTGTTTTTT
CDR3 protein: CASSLGLGELFF

clone size: NA
V gene: TRBV7-3
J gene: TRBJ2-2
D gene: NA
CDR3 DNA: TGTGCCAGCAGCTTAACGGGACCGCAGGGCACCGGGGAGCTGTTTTTT
CDR3 protein: CASSLTGPQGTGELFF

clone size: NA
V gene: TRBV5-8
J gene: TRBJ2-7
D gene: TRBD1
CDR3 DNA: TGTGCCAGCAGCTTATACTTGACAGGGGACTTC
CDR3 protein: CASSLYLTGDF

clone size: few
V gene: TRBV11-2
J gene: TRBJ2-7
D gene: NA
CDR3 DNA: TGTGCCAGCAGCTCTCGAGGGGGGGAGCAGTACTTC
CDR3 protein: CASSSRGGEQYF

clone size: NA
V gene: TRBV5-5
J gene: TRBJ2-1
D gene: TRBD2
CDR3 DNA: TGTGCCAGCAGCTTGGGACTAGCGGCCAGGTGGAATGAGCAGTTCTTC
CDR3 protein: CASSLGLAARWNEQFF

clone size: NA
V gene: TRBV6-1
J gene: TRBJ2-5
D gene: TRBD1
CDR3 DNA: TGTGCCAGCAGTGAAAACAGGGGGCCGGGAGAGACCCAGTACTTC
CDR3 protein: CASSENRGPGETQYF

clone size: NA
V gene: TRBV21-1
J gene: TRBJ1-2
D gene: NA
CDR3 DNA: TGTGCCAGCAGCAAACCCGGAAGATCCAACTATGGCTACACCTTC
CDR3 protein: CASSKPGRSNYGYTF

clone size: NA
V gene: TRBV15
J gene: TRBJ1-3
D gene: NA
CDR3 DNA: TGTGCCACCAGCAGTAGGAGGGGATCAGGAAACACCATATATTTT
CDR3 protein: CATSSRRGSGNTIYF

clone size: NA
V gene: TRBV2
J gene: TRBJ1-5
D gene: NA
CDR3 DNA: TGTGCCAGCAGTTCCCGGAAAGGCCAGTACGGCAATCAGCCCCAGCATTTT
CDR3 protein: CASSSRKGQYGNQPQHF

clone size: NA
V gene: TRBV28
J gene: TRBJ1-2
D gene: TRBD1
CDR3 DNA: TGTGCCAGCAATAGCTTACAGGGGAACTATGGCTACACCTTC
CDR3 protein: CASNSLQGNYGYTF

clone size: NA
V gene: TRBV5-4
J gene: TRBJ1-1
D gene: TRBD1
CDR3 DNA: TGTGCCAGCAGCTTAAGGTCAGGGGGCTCAGCTTTCTTT
CDR3 protein: CASSLRSGGSAFF

clone size: NA
V gene: TRBV6-6
J gene: TRBJ2-2
D gene: NA
CDR3 DNA: TGTGCCAGCAGGTTTGGGACCGCCGCCGGGGAGCTGTTTTTT
CDR3 protein: CASRFGTAAGELFF

clone size: NA
V gene: TRBV29-1
J gene: TRBJ2-7
D gene: NA
CDR3 DNA: TGCAGCGCAACTAGGGACAATACCTTGAACGAGCAGTACTTC
CDR3 protein: CSATRDNTLNEQYF

clone size: NA
V gene: TRBV11-2
J gene: TRBJ1-5
D gene: TRBD1
CDR3 DNA: TGTGCCAGCAGCCTACGGACAGGGATAGGTGAGCCCCAGCATTTT
CDR3 protein: CASSLRTGIGEPQHF

clone size: NA
V gene: TRBV3-1/TRBV3-2
J gene: TRBJ1-5
D gene: NA
CDR3 DNA: TGTGCCAGCAGCCGAGACCCGTACGGTCAGGGCCAGCCCCAGCATTTT
CDR3 protein: CASSRDPYGQGQPQHF

clone size: few
V gene: TRBV7-9
J gene: TRBJ2-5
D gene: NA
CDR3 DNA: TGTGCCAGTCACAGGGTGCAAGAGACCCAGTACTTC
CDR3 protein: CASHRVQETQYF

clone size: NA
V gene: TRBV6-1
J gene: TRBJ2-7
D gene: TRBD2
CDR3 DNA: TGTGCCAGCAGTGAAGGACTAGCGAGCTCCTACGAGCAGTACTTC
CDR3 protein: CASSEGLASSYEQYF

clone size: few
V gene: TRBV12-3/TRBV12-4
J gene: TRBJ2-7
D gene: NA
CDR3 DNA: TGTGCCAGCAGTTACGCCTACGAGCAGTACTTC
CDR3 protein: CASSYAYEQYF

clone size: NA
V gene: TRBV30
J gene: TRBJ1-3
D gene: NA
CDR3 DNA: TGTGCCTGCAGTGACTCTGGAAACACCATATATTTT
CDR3 protein: CACSDSGNTIYF

clone size: once
V gene: TRBV5-5
J gene: TRBJ1-4
D gene: NA
CDR3 DNA: TGTGCCAGCAGCTTCCTCTTCGGAAATGAAAAACTGTTTTTT
CDR3 protein: CASSFLFGNEKLFF

clone size: NA
V gene: TRBV5-1
J gene: TRBJ2-1
D gene: TRBD2
CDR3 DNA: TGCGCCAGCAGCTTGAGGGGGCGGGAGGGCGGCTACAATGAGCAGTTCTTC
CDR3 protein: CASSLRGREGGYNEQFF

clone size: NA
V gene: TRBV2
J gene: TRBJ2-6
D gene: NA
CDR3 DNA: TGTGCCAGCAGACAGCTACTAACGTCCTACTCTGGGGCCAACGTCCTGACTTTC
CDR3 protein: CASRQLLTSYSGANVLTF

clone size: NA
V gene: TRBV18
J gene: TRBJ1-5
D gene: NA
CDR3 DNA: TGTGCCAGCTCACCAATGGGTTGGAATCAGCCCCAGCATTTT
CDR3 protein: CASSPMGWNQPQHF

clone size: NA
V gene: TRBV12-2
J gene: TRBJ2-3
D gene: NA
CDR3 DNA: TGTGCAAGTCGCTTAGTCCCTAATAATGGCCCAGATACGCAGTATTTT
CDR3 protein: CASRLVPNNGPDTQYF

clone size: NA
V gene: TRBV2
J gene: TRBJ1-2
D gene: NA
CDR3 DNA: TGTGCCAGCACAGGACGGAACTATGGCTACACCTTC
CDR3 protein: CASTGRNYGYTF

clone size: NA
V gene: TRBV5-5
J gene: TRBJ2-1
D gene: NA
CDR3 DNA: TGTGCCAGCAGCGTAGACAGGAACTACAATGAGCAGTTCTTC
CDR3 protein: CASSVDRNYNEQFF

clone size: NA
V gene: TRBV30
J gene: TRBJ2-3
D gene: NA
CDR3 DNA: TGTGCCTGGAGTGCCACAGATACGCAGTATTTT
CDR3 protein: CAWSATDTQYF

clone size: NA
V gene: TRBV5-1
J gene: TRBJ2-7
D gene: NA
CDR3 DNA: TGCGCCAGCAGCTTCCAGGGATCCTACGAGCAGTACTTC
CDR3 protein: CASSFQGSYEQYF

clone size: NA
V gene: TRBV10-3
J gene: TRBJ2-3
D gene: NA
CDR3 DNA: TGTGCCATCGGCCCCACGGGCACAGATACGCAGTATTTT
CDR3 protein: CAIGPTGTDTQYF

clone size: NA
V gene: TRBV3-1/TRBV3-2
J gene: TRBJ2-3
D gene: NA
CDR3 DNA: TGTGCCAGCACCCTGGCCAGCGCCGGAACAGATACGCAGTATTTT
CDR3 protein: CASTLASAGTDTQYF

clone size: once
V gene: TRBV28
J gene: TRBJ2-7
D gene: TRBD2
CDR3 DNA: TGTGCCAGCAGTAGCGGGACGCCTCAGGAGCAGTACTTC
CDR3 protein: CASSSGTPQEQYF

clone size: NA
V gene: TRBV7-9
J gene: TRBJ1-3
D gene: NA
CDR3 DNA: TGTGCCAGCAGCATGACTTTTCAGGGGACAAACGGAAACACCATATATTTT
CDR3 protein: CASSMTFQGTNGNTIYF

clone size: NA
V gene: TRBV7-9
J gene: TRBJ1-3
D gene: NA
CDR3 DNA: TGTGCCAGCAGCCTCCATGGAAACACCATATATTTT
CDR3 protein: CASSLHGNTIYF

clone size: NA
V gene: TRBV7-9
J gene: TRBJ1-1
D gene: NA
CDR3 DNA: TGTGCCAGCAGCTTAGGGTGGACTGAAGCTTTCTTT
CDR3 protein: CASSLGWTEAFF

clone size: few
V gene: TRBV5-6
J gene: TRBJ2-7
D gene: TRBD1
CDR3 DNA: TGTGCCAGCAGGGACAGGGGTGGGACCTACGAGCAGTACTTC
CDR3 protein: CASRDRGGTYEQYF